This T cell receptor (beta chain) was found in a study of cytomegalovirus exposure and HLA in healthy donors. Turning to the study itself: Around 79 million unique TCRs, all from HLA-typed donors, were included in an early release of the data. Regarding the study as a whole: Certain sequence variants were highly shared and formed a cluster, and this cluster was likely a sequencing artifact.

CDR3 length: 16 amino acids. V dropped 2 bases and J dropped 5; count of bases not matched to a gene: 10. Germline V gene lookup returns CDR1 MNHNY and CDR2 SVGAGI (reference sequence). A note on this clone: Its antigen remains unknown.

Researchers ran the PCR with 60 Vbeta and 13 Jbeta primers. Using immunoSEQ multiplex PCR, the repertoire was profiled, and TCRdb retains in-frame clones only, with some absent. The listing records 150,000 or so clones. What was sequenced was PBMCs. The V and J genes are TRBV6-6 and TRBJ1-1, with 8 bases lining up with TRBD1. The TCR comes from a woman aged 40 to 49 in good health and CMV-seropositive. The CDR3 reads CASSYPKGTGTTEAFF. The CDR3 DNA is TGTGCCAGCAGTTACCCGAAGGGGACAGGCACGACTGAAGCTTTCTTT.